This T cell receptor beta chain was observed in a study of T-cell reconstitution after alpha-beta-depleted transplantation in children. This CDR3 has 16 residues. Trimming took 5 bases from V and 9 from J, leaving 23 bases between them. Germline assignment: CDR1 LNHDA and CDR2 SQIVND (reference sequence). Regarding this clonotype: What it recognizes is unknown.

Study observations and caveats: There were some patients whose high TCRbeta diversity at day 60 came from surviving recipient T cells and thymic progenitors.

The TCRbeta library was prepared with unique molecular identifiers. TCRdb reprocessed the PCR reads via MiXCR and lists one record per CDR3 protein. The sample carries roughly 570,000 distinct CDR3 sequences, more than 20% recorded once. This clonotype originated in a boy younger than two with Wiskott-Aldrich syndrome, due to receive a stem cell transplant. The rearrangement joins TRBV19 to TRBJ2-1, with D perhaps being TRBD1 or TRBD2 (5 bases each). The material sequenced was PBMCs, taken before TCRalphabeta/CD19-depleted stem cell transplant. This chain's CDR3 is CASSSRQVGFGGEQFF. CDR3 in DNA: TGTGCCAGTAGTTCCCGCCAGGTGGGATTTGGGGGTGAGCAGTTCTTC. The complete variable domain, with remaining parts taken from reference TRBV19 and TRBJ2-1, reads DGGITQSPKYLFRKEGQNVTLSCEQNLNHDAMYWYRQDPGQGLRLIYYSQIVNDFQKGDIAEGYSVSREKKESFPLTVTSAQKNPTAFYLCASSSRQVGFGGEQFFGPGTRLTVL.